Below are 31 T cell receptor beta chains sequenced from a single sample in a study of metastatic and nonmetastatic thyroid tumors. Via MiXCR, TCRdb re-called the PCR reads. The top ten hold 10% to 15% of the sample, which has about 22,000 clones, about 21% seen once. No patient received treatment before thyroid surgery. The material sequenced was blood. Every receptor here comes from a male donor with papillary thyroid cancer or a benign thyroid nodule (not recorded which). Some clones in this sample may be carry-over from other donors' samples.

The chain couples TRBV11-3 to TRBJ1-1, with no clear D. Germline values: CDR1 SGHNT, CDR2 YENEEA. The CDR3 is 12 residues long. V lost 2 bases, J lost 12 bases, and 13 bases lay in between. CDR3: CASSLYRDKTFF. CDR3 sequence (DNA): TGTGCCAGCAGCTTATATCGGGATAAGACTTTCTTT.

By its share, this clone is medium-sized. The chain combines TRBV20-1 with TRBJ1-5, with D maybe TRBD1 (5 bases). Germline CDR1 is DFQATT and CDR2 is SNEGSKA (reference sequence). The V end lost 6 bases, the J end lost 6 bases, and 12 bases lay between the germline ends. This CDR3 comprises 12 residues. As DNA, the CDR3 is TGCAGTGCAAAGAGCGGGGGTCAGCCCCAGCATTTT. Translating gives CSAKSGGQPQHF.

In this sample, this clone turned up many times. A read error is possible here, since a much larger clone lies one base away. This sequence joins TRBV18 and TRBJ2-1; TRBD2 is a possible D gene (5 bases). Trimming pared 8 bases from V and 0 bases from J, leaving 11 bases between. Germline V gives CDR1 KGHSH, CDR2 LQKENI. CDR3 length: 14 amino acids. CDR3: CASPGLNSYNEQFF. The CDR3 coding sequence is TGTGCCAGCCCCGGACTGAACTCCTACAATGAGCAGTTCTTC.

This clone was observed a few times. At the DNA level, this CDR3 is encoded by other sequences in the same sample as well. CDR3 DNA: TGCGCCAGCAGCTTGGATCCGGGGGACACTGAAGCTTTCTTT. Translating gives CASSLDPGDTEAFF. The chain employs TRBV5-1 and TRBJ1-1, with TRBD1 as a possible D gene (5 bases). The germline V and J ends were trimmed by 0 bases and 3 bases, with 9 bases remaining between them. The CDR3 sequence is 14 residues long. The germline V gene has CDR1 SGHRS and CDR2 YFSETQ. The whole variable domain, filled in from reference TRBV5-1 and TRBJ1-1, reads KAGVTQTPRYLIKTRGQQVTLSCSPISGHRSVSWYQQTPGQGLQFLFEYFSETQRNKGNFPGRFSGRQFSNSRSEMNVSTLELGDSALYLCASSLDPGDTEAFFGQGTRLTVV.

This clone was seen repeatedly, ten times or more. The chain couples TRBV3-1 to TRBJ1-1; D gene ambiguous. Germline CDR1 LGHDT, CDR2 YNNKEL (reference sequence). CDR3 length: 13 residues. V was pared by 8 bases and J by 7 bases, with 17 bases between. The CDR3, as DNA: TGTGCCAGCGGGTACCGACTGGGCATTGAAGCTTTCTTT. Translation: CASGYRLGIEAFF. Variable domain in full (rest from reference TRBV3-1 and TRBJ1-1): DTAVSQTPKYLVTQMGNDKSIKCEQNLGHDTMYWYKQDSKKFLKIMFSYNNKELIINETVPNRFSPKSPDKAHLNLHINSLELGDSAVYFCASGYRLGIEAFFGQGTRLTVV.

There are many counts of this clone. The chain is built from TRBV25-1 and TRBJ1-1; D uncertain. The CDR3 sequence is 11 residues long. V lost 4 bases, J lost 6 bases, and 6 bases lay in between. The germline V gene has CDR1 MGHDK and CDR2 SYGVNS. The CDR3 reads CASSGYAEAFF. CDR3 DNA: TGTGCCAGCAGTGGGTATGCTGAAGCTTTCTTT.

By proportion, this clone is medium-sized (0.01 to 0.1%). The CDR3 reads CSAAGQGESYEQYF. CDR3 coding DNA: TGCAGTGCAGCAGGGCAGGGGGAATCCTACGAGCAGTACTTC. The chain is built from TRBV20-1 and TRBJ2-7; 7 bases are a match to TRBD1. V was pared by 6 bases and J by 1 base, with 9 bases of the junction left unmatched. The CDR3 contains 14 residues. Germline V gene data show CDR1 as DFQATT and CDR2 as SNEGSKA (reference sequence).

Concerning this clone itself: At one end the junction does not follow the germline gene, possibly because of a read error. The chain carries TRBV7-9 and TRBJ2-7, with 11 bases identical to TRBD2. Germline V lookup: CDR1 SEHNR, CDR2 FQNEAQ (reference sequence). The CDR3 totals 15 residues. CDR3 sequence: CASSLEVLAGDDQYF. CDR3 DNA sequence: TGTGCCAGCAGCTTAGAGGTACTAGCGGGAGACGATCAGTACTTC.

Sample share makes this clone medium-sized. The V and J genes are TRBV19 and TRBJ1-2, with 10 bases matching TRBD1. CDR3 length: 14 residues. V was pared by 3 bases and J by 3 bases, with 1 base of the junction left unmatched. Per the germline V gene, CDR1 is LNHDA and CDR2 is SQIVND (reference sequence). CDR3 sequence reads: CASSIGQGDYGYTF. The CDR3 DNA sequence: TGTGCCAGTAGTATTGGACAGGGGGACTATGGCTACACCTTC.

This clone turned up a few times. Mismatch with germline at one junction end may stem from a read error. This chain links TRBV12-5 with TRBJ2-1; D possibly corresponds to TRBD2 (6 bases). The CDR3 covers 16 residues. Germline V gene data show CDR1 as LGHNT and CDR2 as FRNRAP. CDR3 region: CVSGLVLPGARNDQFF. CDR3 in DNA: TGTGTTAGTGGTTTGGTACTACCGGGAGCGCGGAATGATCAGTTCTTC.

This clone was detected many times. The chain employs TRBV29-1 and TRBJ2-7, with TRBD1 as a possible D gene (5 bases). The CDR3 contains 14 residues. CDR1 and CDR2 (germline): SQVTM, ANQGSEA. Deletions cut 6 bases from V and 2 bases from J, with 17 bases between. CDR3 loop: CSVTVPQATYEQYF. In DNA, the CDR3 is TGCAGCGTCACCGTCCCACAGGCAACCTACGAGCAGTACTTC.

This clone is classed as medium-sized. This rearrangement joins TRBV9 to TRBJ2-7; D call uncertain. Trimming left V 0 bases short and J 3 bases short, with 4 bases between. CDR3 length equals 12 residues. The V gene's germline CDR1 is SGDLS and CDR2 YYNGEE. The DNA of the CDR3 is TGTGCCAGCAGCGTAGATGGCTACGAGCAGTACTTC. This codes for CASSVDGYEQYF.

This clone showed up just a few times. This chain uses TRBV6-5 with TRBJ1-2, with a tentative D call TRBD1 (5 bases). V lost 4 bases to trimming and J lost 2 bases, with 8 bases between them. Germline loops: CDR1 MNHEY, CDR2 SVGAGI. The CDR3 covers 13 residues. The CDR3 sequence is CASSSGPNYGYTF. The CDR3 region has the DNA TGTGCCAGCAGTTCGGGACCGAACTATGGCTACACCTTC.

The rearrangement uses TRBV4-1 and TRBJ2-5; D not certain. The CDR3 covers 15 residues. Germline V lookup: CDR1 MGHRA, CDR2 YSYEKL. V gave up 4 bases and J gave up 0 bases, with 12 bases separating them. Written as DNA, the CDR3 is TGCGCCAGCAGCCCCTACTACTTGAACCAAGAGACCCAGTACTTC. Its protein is CASSPYYLNQETQYF.

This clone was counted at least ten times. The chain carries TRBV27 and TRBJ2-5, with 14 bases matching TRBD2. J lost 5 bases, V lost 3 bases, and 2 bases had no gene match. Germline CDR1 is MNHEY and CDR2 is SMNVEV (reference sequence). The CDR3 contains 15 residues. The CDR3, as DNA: TGTGCCAGCAGTTTGGGACTAGCGGGAGTGGAGACCCAGTACTTC. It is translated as CASSLGLAGVETQYF.

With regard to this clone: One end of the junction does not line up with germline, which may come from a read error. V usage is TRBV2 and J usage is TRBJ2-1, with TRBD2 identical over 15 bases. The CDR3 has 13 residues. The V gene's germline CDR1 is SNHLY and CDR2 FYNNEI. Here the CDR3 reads CTSSCGLAGGLFF. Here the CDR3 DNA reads TGTACCAGCAGTTGTGGACTAGCGGGAGGGCTGTTCTTC. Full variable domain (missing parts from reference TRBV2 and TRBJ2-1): EPEVTQTPSHQVTQMGQEVILRCVPISNHLYFYWYRQILGQKVEFLVSFYNNEISEKSEIFDDQFSVERPDGSNFTLKIRSTKLEDSAMYFCTSSCGLAGGLFFGPGTRLTVL.

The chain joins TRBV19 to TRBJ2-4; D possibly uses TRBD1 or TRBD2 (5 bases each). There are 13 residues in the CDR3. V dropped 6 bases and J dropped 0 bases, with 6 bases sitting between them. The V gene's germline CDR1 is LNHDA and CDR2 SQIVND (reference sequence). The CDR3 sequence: CASRGVAKNIQYF. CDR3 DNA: TGTGCCAGTAGGGGGGTAGCCAAAAACATTCAGTACTTC.

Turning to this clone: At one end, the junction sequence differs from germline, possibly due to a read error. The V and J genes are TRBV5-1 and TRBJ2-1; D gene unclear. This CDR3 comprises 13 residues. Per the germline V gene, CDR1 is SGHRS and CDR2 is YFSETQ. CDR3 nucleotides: TGCGCCAGAAGCTTGGCGCTAGTTGGTGAGCAGTTCTTC. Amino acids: CARSLALVGEQFF.

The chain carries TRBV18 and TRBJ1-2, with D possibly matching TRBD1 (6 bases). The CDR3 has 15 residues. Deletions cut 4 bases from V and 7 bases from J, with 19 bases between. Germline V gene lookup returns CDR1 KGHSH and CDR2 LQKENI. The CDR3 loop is CASSLPPGGHSGYTF. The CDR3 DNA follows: TGTGCCAGCTCACTACCCCCCGGGGGGCACAGTGGCTACACCTTC.

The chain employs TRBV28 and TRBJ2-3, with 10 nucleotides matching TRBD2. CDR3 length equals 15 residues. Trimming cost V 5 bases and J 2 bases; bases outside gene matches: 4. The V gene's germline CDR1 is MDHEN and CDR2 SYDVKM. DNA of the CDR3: TGTGCCAGCAGTCCTCTAGCGGGAGACACAGATACGCAGTATTTT. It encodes CASSPLAGDTDTQYF. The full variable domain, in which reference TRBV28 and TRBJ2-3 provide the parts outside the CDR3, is DVKVTQSSRYLVKRTGEKVFLECVQDMDHENMFWYRQDPGLGLRLIYFSYDVKMKEKGDIPEGYSVSREKKERFSLILESASTNQTSMYLCASSPLAGDTDTQYFGPGTRLTVL.

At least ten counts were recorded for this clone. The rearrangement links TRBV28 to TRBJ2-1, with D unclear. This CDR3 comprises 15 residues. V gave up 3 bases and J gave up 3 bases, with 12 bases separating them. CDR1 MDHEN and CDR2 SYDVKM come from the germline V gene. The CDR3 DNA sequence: TGTGCCAGCAGTTTTAGCCTTACAAGCTACAATGAGCAGTTCTTC. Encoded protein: CASSFSLTSYNEQFF.

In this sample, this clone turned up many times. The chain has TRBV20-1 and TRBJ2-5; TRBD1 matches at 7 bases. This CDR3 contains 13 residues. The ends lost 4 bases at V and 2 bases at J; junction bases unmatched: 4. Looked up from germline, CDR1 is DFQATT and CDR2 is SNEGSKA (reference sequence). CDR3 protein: CSANRDSQETQYF. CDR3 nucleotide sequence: TGCAGTGCTAACCGGGACAGTCAAGAGACCCAGTACTTC.

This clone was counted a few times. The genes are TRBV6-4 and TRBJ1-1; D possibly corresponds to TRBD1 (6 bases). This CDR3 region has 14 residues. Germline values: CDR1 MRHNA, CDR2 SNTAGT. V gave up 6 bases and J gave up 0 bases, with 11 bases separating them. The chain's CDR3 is CASRQTGMNTEAFF. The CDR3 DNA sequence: TGTGCCAGCAGACAAACAGGGATGAACACTGAAGCTTTCTTT.

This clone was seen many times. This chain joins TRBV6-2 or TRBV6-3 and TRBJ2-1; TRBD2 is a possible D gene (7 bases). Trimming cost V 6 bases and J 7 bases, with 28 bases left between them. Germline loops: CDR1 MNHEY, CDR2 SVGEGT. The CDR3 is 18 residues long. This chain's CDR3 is CASSTQGLRGGVKNEQFF. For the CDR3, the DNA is TGTGCCAGCAGCACACAAGGCTTAAGAGGGGGGGTTAAGAATGAGCAGTTCTTC.

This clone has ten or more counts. As DNA, the CDR3 is TGTGCCAGTAGTATTGGGTTAGCGGAGCTTAGCACAGATACGCAGTATTTT. This encodes CASSIGLAELSTDTQYF. The rearrangement links TRBV19 to TRBJ2-3, with a possible D match to TRBD2 (6 bases). The CDR3 covers 17 residues. Trimming took off 3 bases at V and 0 bases at J, with 16 bases between the two ends. Germline V lookup: CDR1 LNHDA, CDR2 SQIVND (reference sequence). Full variable domain (remainder filled in from reference TRBV19 and TRBJ2-3): DGGITQSPKYLFRKEGQNVTLSCEQNLNHDAMYWYRQDPGQGLRLIYYSQIVNDFQKGDIAEGYSVSREKKESFPLTVTSAQKNPTAFYLCASSIGLAELSTDTQYFGPGTRLTVL.

DNA of the CDR3: TGTGCCAGCAGCTTGGGACTAGCGTCCAGCACAGATACGCAGTATTTT. Translation: CASSLGLASSTDTQYF. V usage is TRBV11-2 and J usage is TRBJ2-3, with 10 positions matching TRBD2. With V trimmed by 3 bases and J by 0 bases, 3 bases remained unmatched. CDR1 SGHAT and CDR2 FQNNGV come from the germline V gene. The CDR3 is 16 amino acids.

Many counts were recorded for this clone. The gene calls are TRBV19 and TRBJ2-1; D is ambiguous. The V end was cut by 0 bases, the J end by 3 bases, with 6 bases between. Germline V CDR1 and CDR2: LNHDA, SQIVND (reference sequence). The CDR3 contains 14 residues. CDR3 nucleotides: TGTGCCAGTAGTATAGACAGGTTCTACAATGAGCAGTTCTTC. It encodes CASSIDRFYNEQFF. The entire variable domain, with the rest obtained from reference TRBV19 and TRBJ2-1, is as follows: DGGITQSPKYLFRKEGQNVTLSCEQNLNHDAMYWYRQDPGQGLRLIYYSQIVNDFQKGDIAEGYSVSREKKESFPLTVTSAQKNPTAFYLCASSIDRFYNEQFFGPGTRLTVL.

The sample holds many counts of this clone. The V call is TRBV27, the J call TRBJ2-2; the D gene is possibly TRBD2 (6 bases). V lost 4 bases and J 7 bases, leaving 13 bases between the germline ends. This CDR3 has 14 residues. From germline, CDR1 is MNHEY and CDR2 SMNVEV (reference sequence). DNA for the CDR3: TGTGCCAGCAGTTGGACGGGAGATCACGGGGAGCTGTTTTTT. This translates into CASSWTGDHGELFF.

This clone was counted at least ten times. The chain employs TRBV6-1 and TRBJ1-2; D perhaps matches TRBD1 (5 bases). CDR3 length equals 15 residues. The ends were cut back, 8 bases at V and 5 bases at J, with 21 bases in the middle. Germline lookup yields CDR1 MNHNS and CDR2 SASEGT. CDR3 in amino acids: CASVTSQGFLYGYTF. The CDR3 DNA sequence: TGTGCCAGCGTCACCTCTCAGGGTTTTTTATATGGCTACACCTTC.

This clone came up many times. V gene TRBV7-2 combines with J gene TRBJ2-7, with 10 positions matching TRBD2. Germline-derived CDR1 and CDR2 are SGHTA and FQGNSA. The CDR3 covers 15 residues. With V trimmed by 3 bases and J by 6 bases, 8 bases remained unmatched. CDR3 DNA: TGTGCCAGCAGCTTTTGGACTAGCGGCCTCTCCGAGCAGTACTTC. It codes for CASSFWTSGLSEQYF.

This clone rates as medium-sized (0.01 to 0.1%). The CDR3 DNA follows: TGTGCCAGTAAGAGGCCCGGCGGTTCACCCCTCCACTTT. It translates to CASKRPGGSPLHF. The chain links TRBV19 to TRBJ1-6; no clear D. This CDR3 has 13 amino acids. Trimming removed 7 bases from V and 9 bases from J, with 13 bases in between. Per germline, CDR1 LNHDA and CDR2 SQIVND (reference sequence).